This T cell receptor beta chain was sequenced for a study of CD8+ T cells in alopecia areata. About the research overall: Among treated patients, oral tofacitinib was administered at 5 to 10 mg twice daily.

The authors extracted RNA and reverse transcribed it into cDNA as the sequencing template. Using immunoSEQ multiplex PCR, the repertoire was profiled, and TCRdb retains in-frame clones only, with some absent. The data contain about 150,000 clones, around 47% of them seen just once; the ten biggest clones take up 6% to 7%. A few counts support this clone. What it recognizes is unknown. Broader study findings: In patients, TCRs were shared less clearly than in mice, and HLA may possibly be involved.

Sequences were obtained from CD4+ T cells sorted from blood. This clonotype was obtained from a human donor with alopecia areata.

The CDR3 DNA reads TGTGCCAGCAGCTTAGCGGGCAGGAACACTGAAGCTTTCTTT. Its protein is CASSLAGRNTEAFF. The V call is TRBV11-2, the J call TRBJ1-1; the D is unclear. Trimming took 1 base from V and 1 from J, leaving 7 bases between them. Germline V CDR1 and CDR2: SGHAT, FQNNGV. The CDR3 contains 14 residues.